The 28 T cell receptor beta chains listed next were all sequenced from one sample in a study of T cells in Graves' hyperthyroidism and ophthalmopathy. Amplified regions were TCR beta CDR3 sequences from RNA transcripts. The HTBI primer set served for first-round RT-PCR of the TCR CDR3. Using its own MiXCR run on the multiplex PCR reads, TCRdb lists one record per CDR3 protein. The data hold a few hundred thousand distinct CDR3 sequences, with around 50% observed a single time. Sequencing was carried out using peripheral blood or thyroid tissue (not recorded which). These receptors were collected from an adult woman with Graves' disease, either hyperthyroidism or ophthalmopathy (not recorded which).

The rearrangement links TRBV11-2 to TRBJ2-5; D is unresolved. The CDR3 has 12 amino acids. Germline V CDR1 and CDR2: SGHAT, FQNNGV. V lost 1 base and J 10 bases, leaving 10 bases between the germline ends. CDR3 coding DNA: TGTGCCAGCAGCTTAGGGGCGCCCGACCAGTACTTC. Translating gives CASSLGAPDQYF. The whole variable domain, filled in from reference TRBV11-2 and TRBJ2-5, reads EAGVAQSPRYKIIEKRQSVAFWCNPISGHATLYWYQQILGQGPKLLIQFQNNGVVDDSQLPKDRFSAERLKGVDSTLKIQPAKLEDSAVYLCASSLGAPDQYFGPGTRLLVL.

This chain connects TRBV7-9 to TRBJ1-1, with D perhaps TRBD1 (5 bases). V was clipped by 1 base and J by 8 bases, with 14 bases between them. Looked up from germline, CDR1 is SEHNR and CDR2 is FQNEAQ (reference sequence). CDR3 size: 14 residues. The CDR3 loop reads CASSLEGGAAEAFF. CDR3 sequence (DNA): TGTGCCAGCAGCTTAGAGGGAGGGGCAGCCGAAGCTTTCTTT.

This clonotype was detected only a few times. The V call is TRBV5-1, the J call TRBJ1-4; D is ambiguous. Trimming took off 0 bases at V and 10 bases at J, with 13 bases between the two ends. In germline, CDR1 is SGHRS, CDR2 YFSETQ. The length of the CDR3 is 14 residues. Here the CDR3 reads CASSLEDPRGKLFF. The DNA for the CDR3 is TGCGCCAGCAGCTTGGAGGACCCTCGTGGAAAACTGTTTTTT.

This clonotype was counted only a few times. This rearrangement joins TRBV7-2 to TRBJ1-3; 9 bases line up with TRBD1. Losses at the gene ends were 3 bases for V and 4 bases for J; bases not matched to a gene: 4. Germline CDR1 SGHTA, CDR2 FQGNSA. The CDR3 spans 15 residues. The CDR3 loop reads CASSFTGGAGNTIYF. CDR3 nucleotides: TGTGCCAGCAGCTTTACAGGGGGCGCGGGAAACACCATATATTTT.

The table lists this clonotype with many counts. V gene TRBV19 combines with J gene TRBJ2-5; 9 bases fit TRBD1. This CDR3 comprises 14 residues. Germline-derived CDR1 and CDR2 are LNHDA and SQIVND (reference sequence). Trimming at V came to 7 bases and at J to 0 bases, leaving 3 bases not matched to a gene. CDR3 protein: CASKQGANQETQYF. CDR3 DNA: TGTGCCAGTAAACAGGGGGCCAACCAAGAGACCCAGTACTTC.

The genes are TRBV29-1 and TRBJ2-5; no definite D call. CDR3 size: 10 residues. Germline V gene data show CDR1 as SQVTM and CDR2 as ANQGSEA. Trimming pared 4 bases from V and 5 bases from J, leaving 5 bases between. In DNA form, the CDR3 reads TGCAGCGTTGGGTATGAGACCCAGTACTTC. Its protein is CSVGYETQYF.

The V gene is TRBV7-4, the J gene TRBJ2-5; D gene unclear. The germline gives CDR1 SGHVT, CDR2 SQSDAQ. The CDR3 has 13 amino acids. Between the trimmed V and J ends, which lost 7 bases and 4 bases, there was a span of 13 bases. The CDR3 DNA follows: TGTGCCAGCACCCCCAGAGCGCGAGAGACCCAGTACTTC. Amino acids: CASTPRARETQYF.

This clonotype has more than one count but fewer than ten. CDR3 loop: CASSPGQGYTGELFF. CDR3 bases: TGCGCCAGCAGCCCTGGACAGGGGTACACCGGGGAGCTGTTTTTT. The chain combines TRBV5-1 with TRBJ2-2, with 9 bases aligning to TRBD1. This CDR3 has 15 residues. Germline CDR1 SGHRS, CDR2 YFSETQ. J gave up 3 bases and V 4 bases, and 4 bases lay outside the gene matches.

Ten or more counts support this clonotype. The rearrangement uses TRBV7-2 and TRBJ1-3, with TRBD1 matching 8 bases. With V trimmed by 8 bases and J by 1 base, 7 bases remained unmatched. The V gene's germline CDR1 is SGHTA and CDR2 FQGNSA. CDR3 length: 15 residues. The CDR3 DNA sequence: TGTGCCAGCCGTCAGGACAGGGCATCTGGAAACACCATATATTTT. This gives the protein CASRQDRASGNTIYF.

This clonotype was observed at least ten times. V is TRBV29-1 and J is TRBJ1-1, with 8 bases matching TRBD1. The germline gives CDR1 SQVTM, CDR2 ANQGSEA. The ends lost 3 bases at V and 8 bases at J; junction bases unmatched: 2. The CDR3 sequence is 11 residues long. CDR3 DNA: TGCAGCGTTGAGGGGACAGGAGAAGCTTTCTTT. It codes for CSVEGTGEAFF.

This clonotype was detected ten times or more. The chain employs TRBV15 and TRBJ1-6; possible D gene TRBD1, 5 bases. The CDR3 extends over 17 amino acids. Germline V gene data show CDR1 as LNHNV and CDR2 as YYDKDF (reference sequence). Between the trimmed V and J ends, which lost 2 bases and 0 bases, there was a span of 11 bases. DNA of the CDR3: TGTGCCACCAGCAGAAGACAGTACACCTCCTATAATTCACCCCTCCACTTT. It codes for CATSRRQYTSYNSPLHF.

To note about this clonotype: Germline and junction disagree at one end, which may indicate a read error. J is TRBJ1-1 and V is TRBV7-6, with D tentatively TRBD1 (5 bases). CDR3 size: 14 residues. Per germline, CDR1 SGHVS and CDR2 FNYEAQ. CDR3 sequence: CASSLARADTEASF. The CDR3 DNA reads TGTGCCAGCAGCTTAGCCAGGGCGGACACTGAAGCTTCCTTT.

This clonotype was detected only a few times. The rearrangement links TRBV29-1 to TRBJ2-5; D is ambiguous. The germline CDR1 and CDR2 sequences are SQVTM and ANQGSEA. The CDR3 is 13 residues long. The V gene lost 6 bases and the J gene lost 1 base, with 12 bases spanning the gap. The DNA of the CDR3 is TGCAGCGTGGTCGTAGCAGCCCAAGAGACCCAGTACTTC. Encoded protein: CSVVVAAQETQYF. The entire variable domain, with the rest obtained from reference TRBV29-1 and TRBJ2-5, is as follows: SAVISQKPSRDICQRGTSLTIQCQVDSQVTMMFWYRQQPGQSLTLIATANQGSEATYESGFVIDKFPISRPNLTFSTLTVSNMSPEDSSIYLCSVVVAAQETQYFGPGTRLLVL.

The V call is TRBV29-1, the J call TRBJ1-2, with D unclear. CDR3 length: 11 residues. The germline CDR1 and CDR2 sequences are SQVTM and ANQGSEA. V lost 7 bases to trimming and J lost 8 bases, with 14 bases between them. The CDR3 protein is CSANRALGYTF. In DNA, the CDR3 is TGCAGCGCTAACCGGGCTCTCGGCTACACCTTC. Full variable domain (rest looked up from reference TRBV29-1 and TRBJ1-2): SAVISQKPSRDICQRGTSLTIQCQVDSQVTMMFWYRQQPGQSLTLIATANQGSEATYESGFVIDKFPISRPNLTFSTLTVSNMSPEDSSIYLCSANRALGYTFGSGTRLTVV.

This clonotype was seen more than once but under ten times. This rearrangement joins TRBV5-1 to TRBJ1-5, with D perhaps matching TRBD1 (5 bases). V was shortened by 3 bases and J by 0 bases, with 10 bases between the two germline ends. The germline V gene encodes CDR1 SGHRS and CDR2 YFSETQ. The CDR3 spans 15 residues. CDR3 loop: CASSSGLYSNQPQHF. In nucleotides, the CDR3 is TGCGCCAGCAGCTCGGGACTCTATAGCAATCAGCCCCAGCATTTT.

This clonotype was recorded at least ten times. V and J are TRBV7-9 and TRBJ1-2; TRBD1 might be the D (5 bases). CDR1 is SEHNR and CDR2 is FQNEAQ in the germline V gene (reference sequence). The CDR3 totals 12 residues. Trimming cost V 5 bases and J 3 bases, with 7 bases left between them. The CDR3 region is CASSAGYYGYTF. For the CDR3, the DNA is TGTGCCAGCAGCGCAGGGTACTATGGCTACACCTTC.

The chain combines TRBV15 with TRBJ2-2; D may be TRBD1 (6 bases). Trimming pared 3 bases from V and 3 bases from J, leaving 23 bases between. Germline-derived CDR1 and CDR2 are LNHNV and YYDKDF (reference sequence). CDR3 length: 19 amino acids. CDR3 sequence: CATSRMTGTSKKYTGELFF. Written as DNA, the CDR3 is TGTGCCACCAGCAGGATGACCGGGACATCAAAAAAATACACCGGGGAGCTGTTTTTT.

V gene TRBV20-1 combines with J gene TRBJ1-1, with D perhaps TRBD1 (5 bases). CDR1 DFQATT and CDR2 SNEGSKA come from the germline V gene (reference sequence). The V end was cut by 2 bases, the J end by 7 bases, with 11 bases between. CDR3 length: 12 residues. The CDR3 DNA reads as TGCAGTGCTAGAACGGGGGTAGTTGAAGCTTTCTTT. Its translation is CSARTGVVEAFF.

To note about this clonotype: A much more abundant neighbour one base away suggests this may be a read error. The gene calls are TRBV5-1 and TRBJ1-2; maybe TRBD1 (6 bases). V was pared by 1 base and J by 3 bases, with 10 bases between. There are 14 residues in the CDR3. Looked up from germline, CDR1 is SGHRS and CDR2 is YFSETQ. The CDR3 nucleotides are TGCGCCAGCAGCTTGAAGGCAGGGGACTATGGCTACACCTTC. Its protein product is CASSLKAGDYGYTF.

The rearrangement joins TRBV11-1 to TRBJ2-5; 7 bases are a match to TRBD1. V lost 8 bases and J lost 5; bases outside the gene matches: 14. Germline CDR1 is SGHAT and CDR2 is FQDESV (reference sequence). This CDR3 region has 15 residues. CDR3 coding DNA: TGTGCCAGCGGTACCGGGACAGCCGACCTGGAGACCCAGTACTTC. Translation gives CASGTGTADLETQYF.

This clonotype was found many times. The chain uses TRBV10-1 and TRBJ2-2; 7 bases are a match to TRBD1. Losses at the gene ends were 6 bases for V and 2 bases for J; bases not matched to a gene: 3. The CDR3 has 14 amino acids. Germline CDR1 WNHNN, CDR2 SYGVQD (reference sequence). CDR3: CASRNRGNTGELFF. In DNA, the CDR3 is TGCGCCAGCAGAAACAGGGGTAACACCGGGGAGCTGTTTTTT.

This clonotype was seen only a few times. The genes are TRBV24-1 and TRBJ2-6; no firm D call. V was shortened by 2 bases and J by 1 base, with 8 bases between the two germline ends. CDR3 length: 16 amino acids. Per the germline V gene, CDR1 is KGHDR and CDR2 is SFDVKD. CDR3 sequence (DNA): TGTGCCACCAGTGATTACAGCATATCTGGGGCCAACGTCCTGACTTTC. Its translation: CATSDYSISGANVLTF.

This clonotype occurred a few times. The chain employs TRBV5-1 and TRBJ2-5; a possible D gene is TRBD1 (5 bases). Trimming took off 6 bases at V and 6 bases at J, with 12 bases between the two ends. The germline gives CDR1 SGHRS, CDR2 YFSETQ. The length of the CDR3 is 12 residues. CDR3 in DNA: TGCGCCAGCATTGACAGCTGGAAGACCCAGTACTTC. It is translated as CASIDSWKTQYF. Full variable domain (missing parts from reference TRBV5-1 and TRBJ2-5): KAGVTQTPRYLIKTRGQQVTLSCSPISGHRSVSWYQQTPGQGLQFLFEYFSETQRNKGNFPGRFSGRQFSNSRSEMNVSTLELGDSALYLCASIDSWKTQYFGPGTRLLVL.

This clonotype was seen more than once but under ten times. V is TRBV7-9 and J is TRBJ2-1, with TRBD2 matching over 9 bases. Germline V gene sequence: CDR1 SEHNR, CDR2 FQNEAQ (reference sequence). With 5 bases clipped from V and 8 bases from J, the junction kept 4 bases outside the gene matches. There are 13 residues in the CDR3. For the CDR3, the DNA is TGTGCCAGCAGCCCCCCTAGCGGGGATGAGCAGTTCTTC. Encoded protein: CASSPPSGDEQFF.

This clonotype was counted ten times or more. The V and J genes are TRBV9 and TRBJ1-1; D perhaps matches TRBD1 (6 bases). This CDR3 is built from 15 residues. Trimming stripped 0 bases from V and 5 bases from J, with 14 bases between. CDR1 SGDLS and CDR2 YYNGEE come from the germline V gene. This CDR3 reads CASSVEDRPRTEAFF. The CDR3 DNA reads TGTGCCAGCAGCGTAGAAGACAGGCCTAGGACTGAAGCTTTCTTT. The variable domain in full, completed from reference TRBV9 and TRBJ1-1, reads DSGVTQTPKHLITATGQRVTLRCSPRSGDLSVYWYQQSLDQGLQFLIQYYNGEERAKGNILERFSAQQFPDLHSELNLSSLELGDSALYFCASSVEDRPRTEAFFGQGTRLTVV.

The V gene is TRBV2, the J gene TRBJ1-4, with D possibly being TRBD1 (6 bases). This CDR3 has 15 amino acids. Deletions cut 2 bases from V and 7 bases from J, with 14 bases between. Per the germline V gene, CDR1 is SNHLY and CDR2 is FYNNEI. CDR3 nucleotides: TGTGCCAGCAGTGAAACAGGGTATAGAGGTGAAAAACTGTTTTTT. This gives the protein CASSETGYRGEKLFF. The variable domain in full, completed from reference TRBV2 and TRBJ1-4, reads EPEVTQTPSHQVTQMGQEVILRCVPISNHLYFYWYRQILGQKVEFLVSFYNNEISEKSEIFDDQFSVERPDGSNFTLKIRSTKLEDSAMYFCASSETGYRGEKLFFGSGTQLSVL.

This clonotype was detected many times. This chain joins TRBV20-1 and TRBJ2-5; D remains unclear. This CDR3 is built from 11 residues. Germline V gene data show CDR1 as DFQATT and CDR2 as SNEGSKA (reference sequence). Trimming removed 2 bases at V and 3 bases at J, with 4 bases between. CDR3 protein: CSARREETQYF. The CDR3 DNA reads TGCAGTGCTAGACGTGAAGAGACCCAGTACTTC.

V is TRBV24-1 and J is TRBJ2-7, with 7 nucleotides matching TRBD1. The junction had 1 base not matched to a gene; V was cut back by 3 bases and J by 3 bases. Per germline, CDR1 KGHDR and CDR2 SFDVKD. CDR3 length: 13 amino acids. The CDR3 DNA follows: TGTGCCACCAGTGATGGACAGGTCTACGAGCAGTACTTC. Its protein product is CATSDGQVYEQYF.